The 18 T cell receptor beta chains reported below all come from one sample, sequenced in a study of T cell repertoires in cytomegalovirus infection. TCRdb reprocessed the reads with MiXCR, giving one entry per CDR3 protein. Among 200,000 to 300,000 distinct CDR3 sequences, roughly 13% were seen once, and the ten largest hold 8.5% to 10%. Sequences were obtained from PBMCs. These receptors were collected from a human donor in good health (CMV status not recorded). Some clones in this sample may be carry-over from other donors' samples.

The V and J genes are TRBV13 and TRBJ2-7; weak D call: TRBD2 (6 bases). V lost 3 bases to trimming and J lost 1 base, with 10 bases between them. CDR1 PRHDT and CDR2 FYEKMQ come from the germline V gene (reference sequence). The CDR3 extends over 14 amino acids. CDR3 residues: CASSLRGVSYEQYF. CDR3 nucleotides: TGTGCCAGCAGCTTGCGGGGCGTTTCCTACGAGCAGTACTTC.

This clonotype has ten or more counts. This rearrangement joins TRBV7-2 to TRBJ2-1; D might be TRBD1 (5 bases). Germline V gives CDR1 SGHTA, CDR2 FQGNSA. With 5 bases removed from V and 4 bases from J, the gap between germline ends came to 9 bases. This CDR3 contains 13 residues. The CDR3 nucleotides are TGTGCCAGCAGCCCTAGACAGTACAATGAGCAGTTCTTC. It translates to CASSPRQYNEQFF.

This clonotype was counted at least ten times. CDR3 sequence reads: CASSALRTGDTEAFF. The CDR3 DNA is TGTGCCAGTAGTGCCCTCCGGACGGGGGACACTGAAGCTTTCTTT. The V and J genes are TRBV19 and TRBJ1-1, with a possible D match to TRBD1 (5 bases). The CDR3 is 15 residues long. V was shortened by 5 bases and J by 3 bases, with 16 bases between the two germline ends. Germline CDR1 and CDR2: LNHDA and SQIVND (reference sequence).

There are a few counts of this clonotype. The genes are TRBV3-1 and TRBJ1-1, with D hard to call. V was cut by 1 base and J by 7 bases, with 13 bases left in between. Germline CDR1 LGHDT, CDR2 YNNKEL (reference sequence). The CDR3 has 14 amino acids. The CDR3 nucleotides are TGTGCCAGCAGCCAAGCCATCGGTGGGAATGAAGCTTTCTTT. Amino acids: CASSQAIGGNEAFF.

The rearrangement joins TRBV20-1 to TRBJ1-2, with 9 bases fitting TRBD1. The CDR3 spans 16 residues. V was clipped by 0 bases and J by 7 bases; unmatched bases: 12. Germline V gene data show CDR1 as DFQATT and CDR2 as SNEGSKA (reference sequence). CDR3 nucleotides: TGCAGTGCTAGAGAACCTACCCCGGGACAGGGAGGTGGCTACACCTTC. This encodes CSAREPTPGQGGGYTF.

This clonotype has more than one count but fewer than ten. In DNA form, the CDR3 reads TGTGCCAGCAGCTTGGGGACTAGCACGATCGCCGGGGAGACCCAGTACTTC. Translation gives CASSLGTSTIAGETQYF. V gene TRBV11-2 combines with J gene TRBJ2-5, with TRBD2 identical over 9 bases. The germline CDR1 and CDR2 sequences are SGHAT and FQNNGV. Trimming cost V 3 bases and J 5 bases; bases outside gene matches: 13. The CDR3 runs to 17 residues.

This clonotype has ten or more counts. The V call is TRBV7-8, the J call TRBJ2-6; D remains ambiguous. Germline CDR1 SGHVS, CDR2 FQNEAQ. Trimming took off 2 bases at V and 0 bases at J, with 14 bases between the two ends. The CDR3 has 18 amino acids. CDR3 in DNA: TGTGCCAGCAGCTTAATGGATCTGGGGTCCTCTGGGGCCAACGTCCTGACTTTC. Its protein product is CASSLMDLGSSGANVLTF.

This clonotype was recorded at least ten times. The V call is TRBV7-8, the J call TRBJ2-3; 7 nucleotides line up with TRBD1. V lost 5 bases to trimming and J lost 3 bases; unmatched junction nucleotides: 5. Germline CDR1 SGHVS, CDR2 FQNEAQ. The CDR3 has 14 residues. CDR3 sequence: CASSPTGQTDTQYF. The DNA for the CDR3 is TGTGCCAGCAGCCCAACGGGACAGACAGATACGCAGTATTTT.

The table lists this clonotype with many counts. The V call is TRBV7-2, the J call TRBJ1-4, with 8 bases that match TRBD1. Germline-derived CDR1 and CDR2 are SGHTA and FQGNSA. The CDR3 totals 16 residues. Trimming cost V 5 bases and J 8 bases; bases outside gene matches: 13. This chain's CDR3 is CASSASIQGAGEKLFF. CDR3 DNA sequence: TGTGCCAGCAGCGCCAGCATCCAGGGGGCAGGAGAAAAACTGTTTTTT.

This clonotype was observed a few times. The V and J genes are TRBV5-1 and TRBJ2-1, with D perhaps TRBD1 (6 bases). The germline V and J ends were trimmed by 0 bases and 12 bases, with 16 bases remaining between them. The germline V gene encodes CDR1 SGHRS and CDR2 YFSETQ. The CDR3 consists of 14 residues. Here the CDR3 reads CASSLGDTSVGQFF. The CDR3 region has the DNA TGCGCCAGCAGCTTGGGGGACACGTCTGTAGGGCAGTTCTTC.

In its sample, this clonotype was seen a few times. Written as DNA, the CDR3 is TGTGCCAACGAGGTATGGGCAGGGACCGAAAAACTGTTTTTT. As protein: CANEVWAGTEKLFF. The genes are TRBV7-6 and TRBJ1-4; tentatively, D is TRBD1 (5 bases). CDR1 and CDR2 from the germline V gene are SGHVS and FNYEAQ. V was shortened by 10 bases and J by 8 bases, with 20 bases between the two germline ends. The CDR3 consists of 14 residues.

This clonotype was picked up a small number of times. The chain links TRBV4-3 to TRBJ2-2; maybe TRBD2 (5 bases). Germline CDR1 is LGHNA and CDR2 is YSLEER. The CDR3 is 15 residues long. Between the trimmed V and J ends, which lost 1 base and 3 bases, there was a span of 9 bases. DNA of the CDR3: TGCGCCAGCAGCCAAGGGACGGACTACACCGGGGAGCTGTTTTTT. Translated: CASSQGTDYTGELFF.

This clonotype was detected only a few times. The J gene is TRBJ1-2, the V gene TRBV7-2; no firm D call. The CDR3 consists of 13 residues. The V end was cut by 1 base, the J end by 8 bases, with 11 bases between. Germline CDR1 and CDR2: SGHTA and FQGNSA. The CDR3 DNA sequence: TGTGCCAGCAGCTTAGGGAATCTTAGGGGCTACACCTTC. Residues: CASSLGNLRGYTF.

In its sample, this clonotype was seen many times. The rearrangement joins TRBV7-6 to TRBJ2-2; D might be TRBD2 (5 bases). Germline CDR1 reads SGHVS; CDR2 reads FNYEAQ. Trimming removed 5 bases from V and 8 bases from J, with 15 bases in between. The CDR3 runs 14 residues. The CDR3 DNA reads TGTGCCAGCAGCCTCGGACTGGGTCGTGGGGAGCTGTTTTTT. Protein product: CASSLGLGRGELFF.

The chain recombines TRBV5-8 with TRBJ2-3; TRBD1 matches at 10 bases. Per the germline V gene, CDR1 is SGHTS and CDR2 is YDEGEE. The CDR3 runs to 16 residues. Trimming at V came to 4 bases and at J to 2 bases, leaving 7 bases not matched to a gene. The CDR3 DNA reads TGTGCCAGCAGCCCGCGGGACAGGGGCTCCACAGATACGCAGTATTTT. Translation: CASSPRDRGSTDTQYF.

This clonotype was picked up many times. In nucleotides, the CDR3 is TGTGCCAGCAGCTTAACGACTAGCGGGAGTGGCGTCCTGACTTTC. Residues: CASSLTTSGSGVLTF. The chain links TRBV7-3 to TRBJ2-6; 12 bases agree with TRBD2. V dropped 0 bases and J dropped 12; count of bases not matched to a gene: 3. The CDR3 is 15 amino acids. Germline lookup yields CDR1 SGHTA and CDR2 FQGTGA.

Here the CDR3 DNA reads TGCGCCAGCAGCCTCCTGTCTTCACAGGGGAATTCACCCCTCCACTTT. Its protein product is CASSLLSSQGNSPLHF. The gene calls are TRBV4-3 and TRBJ1-6, with 7 nucleotides matching TRBD1. Per germline, CDR1 LGHNA and CDR2 YSLEER. With V trimmed by 4 bases and J by 7 bases, 10 bases remained unmatched. The CDR3 has 16 residues.

CDR3 loop: CRGVGGNEQFF. The CDR3 bases are TGCAGAGGAGTAGGGGGCAATGAGCAGTTCTTC. This rearrangement joins TRBV20-1 to TRBJ2-1; D is perhaps TRBD1 (6 bases). CDR1 is DFQATT and CDR2 is SNEGSKA in the germline V gene (reference sequence). The length of the CDR3 is 11 residues.